These 28 T cell receptor beta chains were all obtained from the same sample, sequenced in a study of identical twins. TCRdb re-derived calls from the 5' RACE reads in MiXCR, one entry per CDR3 protein. This repertoire shows about 100,000 distinct CDR3 sequences, under 7% found once; its top ten account for around 12%. Sequencing input: memory T cells sorted from blood. These receptors were collected from a woman in her forties or fifties in good health.

In this sample, this clonotype turned up many times. V is TRBV12-3 or TRBV12-4 and J is TRBJ2-5; 11 bases fit TRBD2. V gave up 5 bases and J gave up 5 bases; unmatched junction bases: 10. The length of the CDR3 is 16 residues. CDR3 sequence reads: CASSPSLAGAAETQYF. In nucleotides, the CDR3 is TGTGCCAGCAGTCCGTCACTAGCGGGAGCGGCGGAGACCCAGTACTTC.

At least ten counts were recorded for this clonotype. The rearrangement uses TRBV7-2 and TRBJ2-1; D gene ambiguous. Germline-derived CDR1 and CDR2 are SGHTA and FQGNSA. The V gene lost 5 bases and the J gene lost 7 bases, with 9 bases spanning the gap. The CDR3 spans 12 residues. CDR3 protein: CASSPLGNEQFF. The CDR3 bases are TGTGCCAGCAGCCCGCTGGGAAATGAGCAGTTCTTC.

The gene calls are TRBV7-2 and TRBJ2-4; D is possibly TRBD1 or TRBD2 (5 bases each). Looked up from germline, CDR1 is SGHTA and CDR2 is FQGNSA. V lost 4 bases to trimming and J lost 1 base, with 8 bases between them. The CDR3 extends over 14 amino acids. The CDR3, as DNA: TGTGCCAGCAGCTGGGGGACCGCCAAAAACATTCAGTACTTC. Protein sequence: CASSWGTAKNIQYF.

This clonotype has ten or more counts. The genes are TRBV7-8 and TRBJ2-7; D unclear. The CDR3 is 15 residues long. The germline gives CDR1 SGHVS, CDR2 FQNEAQ. Trimming pared 0 bases from V and 2 bases from J, leaving 11 bases between. The CDR3 region is CASSLARFAPYEQYV. The CDR3 DNA is TGTGCCAGCAGCTTAGCGAGGTTCGCCCCCTACGAGCAGTACGTC.

This clonotype came up many times. This chain connects TRBV12-3 or TRBV12-4 to TRBJ2-1; the match to TRBD2 covers 10 bases. J was trimmed by 5 bases and V by 3 bases; bases with no gene match: 4. The CDR3 length is 15 residues. This CDR3 reads CASSFSLAGDNEQFF. CDR3 DNA sequence: TGTGCCAGCAGTTTTTCTCTAGCGGGAGACAATGAGCAGTTCTTC.

This clonotype was detected many times. The chain recombines TRBV6-5 with TRBJ2-5, with TRBD1 matching 7 bases. Germline V gene sequence: CDR1 MNHEY, CDR2 SVGAGI. CDR3 length equals 14 residues. Unmatched junction bases numbered 5, after V lost 0 bases and J lost 7 bases. CDR3 region: CASSYSVQGVTQYF. CDR3 sequence (DNA): TGTGCCAGCAGTTACTCTGTGCAGGGGGTGACCCAGTACTTC.

The V and J genes are TRBV12-3 or TRBV12-4 and TRBJ2-1, with D unclear. Trimming left V 6 bases short and J 7 bases short, with 7 bases between. The CDR3 contains 11 residues. The CDR3 reads CASRLVNEQFF. The CDR3, as DNA: TGTGCCAGCAGACTGGTAAATGAGCAGTTCTTC.

This clonotype was picked up many times. The genes are TRBV11-2 and TRBJ2-7, with TRBD2 identical over 8 bases. The CDR3 is 16 amino acids. Germline V gives CDR1 SGHAT, CDR2 FQNNGV. V lost 5 bases and J lost 3; bases outside the gene matches: 12. CDR3 nucleotides: TGTGCCAGCAGCCCCCAAGGGAGCGGGAGTATCTACGAGCAGTACTTC. Translation: CASSPQGSGSIYEQYF. Filled out from reference TRBV11-2 and TRBJ2-7, the complete variable domain reads EAGVAQSPRYKIIEKRQSVAFWCNPISGHATLYWYQQILGQGPKLLIQFQNNGVVDDSQLPKDRFSAERLKGVDSTLKIQPAKLEDSAVYLCASSPQGSGSIYEQYFGPGTRLTVT.

This clonotype has at least ten counts. The chain employs TRBV5-1 and TRBJ2-3, with D perhaps matching TRBD2 (5 bases). This CDR3 region has 16 residues. The germline V and J ends were trimmed by 2 bases and 1 base, with 14 bases remaining between them. Germline lookup yields CDR1 SGHRS and CDR2 YFSETQ. CDR3 amino acids: CASSFRRRKGTDTQYF. The CDR3 DNA is TGCGCCAGCAGCTTCCGGAGGAGGAAGGGCACAGATACGCAGTATTTT.

Many counts were recorded for this clonotype. V usage is TRBV6-4 and J usage is TRBJ2-3, with TRBD2 identical over 11 bases. Germline CDR1 reads MRHNA; CDR2 reads SNTAGT. The CDR3 has 15 amino acids. V lost 6 bases to trimming and J lost 7 bases; unmatched junction nucleotides: 9. CDR3 sequence (DNA): TGTGCCAGCAGCCTACTAGCGGGAGAAGTAAATACGCAGTATTTT. This gives the protein CASSLLAGEVNTQYF.

This clonotype was detected many times. V usage is TRBV7-8 and J usage is TRBJ2-3, with no clear D. V shed 5 bases and J shed 6 bases, with 9 bases lying between them. Germline-derived CDR1 and CDR2 are SGHVS and FQNEAQ. This CDR3 region has 12 residues. CDR3 residues: CASSPIRDTQYF. CDR3 DNA: TGTGCCAGCAGCCCTATTCGGGATACGCAGTATTTT.

The rearrangement uses TRBV30 and TRBJ1-2; TRBD1 matches 8 bases. CDR1 is GTSNPN and CDR2 is SVGIG in the germline V gene (reference sequence). The CDR3 sequence is 13 residues long. V was pared by 2 bases and J by 5 bases, with 4 bases of the junction left unmatched. CDR3 region: CAWSRDRPYGYTF. The DNA for the CDR3 is TGTGCCTGGAGTCGGGACAGGCCTTATGGCTACACCTTC.

This clonotype came up many times. The chain combines TRBV2 with TRBJ2-5; D remains unclear. V was cut by 5 bases and J by 5 bases, with 12 bases left in between. The CDR3 spans 13 residues. CDR1 and CDR2 from the germline V gene are SNHLY and FYNNEI. The CDR3, as DNA: TGTGCCAGCAGTTGGAGATCTATTGAGACCCAGTACTTC. Its translation is CASSWRSIETQYF.

This clonotype was seen repeatedly, ten times or more. The chain recombines TRBV12-3 or TRBV12-4 with TRBJ1-6; D possibly corresponds to TRBD1 (5 bases). This CDR3 spans 15 amino acids. V was pared by 5 bases and J by 10 bases, with 18 bases between. The CDR3 coding sequence is TGTGCCAGCAGTCGGGACTTCAGCTCTGTCTCACCCCTCCACTTT. It specifies CASSRDFSSVSPLHF.

This clonotype was seen a few times. In nucleotides, the CDR3 is TGTGCCAGCAGCCCCGGGACAGGGGGTGTCAGCAATCAGCCCCAGCATTTT. This codes for CASSPGTGGVSNQPQHF. The V call is TRBV6-1, the J call TRBJ1-5; 11 positions agree with TRBD1. The length of the CDR3 is 17 residues. The germline V gene encodes CDR1 MNHNS and CDR2 SASEGT. J lost 1 base, V lost 6 bases, and 8 bases had no gene match.

The chain couples TRBV6-5 to TRBJ1-1; D might be TRBD1 (6 bases). This CDR3 is 14 amino acids long. Between the trimmed V and J ends, which lost 5 bases and 7 bases, there was a span of 17 bases. Germline lookup yields CDR1 MNHEY and CDR2 SVGAGI. CDR3 sequence: CASSNRWGAIEAFF. CDR3 nucleotides: TGTGCCAGCAGTAATCGTTGGGGGGCGATTGAAGCTTTCTTT.

There are many counts of this clonotype. The gene calls are TRBV28 and TRBJ1-5; D gene unclear. Germline assignment: CDR1 MDHEN and CDR2 SYDVKM. V lost 5 bases and J 5 bases, leaving 4 bases between the germline ends. This CDR3 has 11 residues. The CDR3 sequence is CASSAYQPQHF. The CDR3 bases are TGTGCCAGCAGTGCCTATCAGCCCCAGCATTTT.

This clonotype has more than one count but fewer than ten. The chain links TRBV5-6 to TRBJ1-5; 7 bases match TRBD1. The germline V gene has CDR1 SGHDT and CDR2 YYEEEE. This CDR3 comprises 15 residues. The J segment lost 5 bases and the V segment lost 4 bases, leaving 9 bases of the junction unmatched. The DNA of the CDR3 is TGTGCCAGCAGCCGGAGACAGGGAAAGTATCAGCCCCAGCATTTT. Its translation: CASSRRQGKYQPQHF.

This clonotype was recorded at least ten times. The rearrangement links TRBV15 to TRBJ2-5; 7 nucleotides match TRBD2. The germline V gene encodes CDR1 LNHNV and CDR2 YYDKDF (reference sequence). This CDR3 region has 16 residues. The ends lost 1 base at V and 2 bases at J; junction bases unmatched: 7. The CDR3 region is CATSRAHSSGQETQYF. DNA of the CDR3: TGTGCCACCAGCAGAGCACATTCTAGCGGTCAAGAGACCCAGTACTTC.

This clonotype has only a few counts. The chain uses TRBV6-5 and TRBJ1-4; D unclear. Germline CDR1 and CDR2: MNHEY and SVGAGI. The CDR3 length is 13 residues. Between the trimmed V and J ends, which lost 4 bases and 10 bases, there was a span of 13 bases. CDR3 sequence reads: CASSSGPGGKLFF. DNA of the CDR3: TGTGCCAGCAGTTCCGGGCCCGGCGGAAAACTGTTTTTT.

This clonotype was seen more than once but under ten times. The V and J genes are TRBV4-1 and TRBJ1-2; D perhaps matches TRBD1 (5 bases). Trimming shortened V by 3 bases and J by 8 bases, and 28 bases separated the two germline ends. Germline V CDR1 and CDR2: MGHRA, YSYEKL. This CDR3 is 18 amino acids long. CDR3 residues: CASSHVGGLVRTESGYTF. Here the CDR3 DNA reads TGCGCCAGCAGCCACGTGGGGGGTCTGGTTAGGACCGAAAGCGGCTACACCTTC.

The gene calls are TRBV29-1 and TRBJ2-5; 11 bases agree with TRBD2. In germline, CDR1 is SQVTM, CDR2 ANQGSEA. J lost 2 bases, V lost 2 bases, and 4 bases had no gene match. This CDR3 region has 15 residues. CDR3 protein: CSVELAGGNQETQYF. The CDR3 DNA is TGCAGCGTTGAATTAGCGGGAGGGAATCAAGAGACCCAGTACTTC.

In this sample, this clonotype turned up many times. V gene TRBV7-9 combines with J gene TRBJ1-2; 9 positions match TRBD1. The CDR3 is made up of 15 amino acids. Looked up from germline, CDR1 is SEHNR and CDR2 is FQNEAQ (reference sequence). The V and J ends lost 5 bases and 6 bases, in that order; junction bases with no gene match: 10. The CDR3 region is CASSPPGTGRHGYTF. Here the CDR3 DNA reads TGTGCCAGCAGCCCGCCCGGGACAGGGAGACATGGCTACACCTTC.

This clonotype has a count of ten or more. The chain is built from TRBV10-1 and TRBJ2-3; the D is unclear. The germline V gene encodes CDR1 WNHNN and CDR2 SYGVQD (reference sequence). Trimming pared 3 bases from V and 1 base from J, leaving 8 bases between. There are 14 residues in the CDR3. The CDR3 reads CASSESHRTDTQYF. The CDR3 DNA is TGCGCCAGCAGTGAAAGTCACCGCACAGATACGCAGTATTTT.

J is TRBJ2-1 and V is TRBV20-1, with 7 nucleotides matching TRBD2. The ends lost 4 bases at V and 5 bases at J; junction bases unmatched: 5. CDR3 size: 13 residues. From germline, CDR1 is DFQATT and CDR2 SNEGSKA (reference sequence). This CDR3 is CSATDREDNEQFF. CDR3 sequence (DNA): TGCAGTGCTACAGACCGGGAGGACAATGAGCAGTTCTTC.

The chain uses TRBV11-3 and TRBJ2-2; no firm D call. The CDR3 has 12 amino acids. Germline V gives CDR1 SGHNT, CDR2 YENEEA. Trimming stripped 0 bases from V and 7 bases from J, with 3 bases between. DNA of the CDR3: TGTGCCAGCAGCTTAGATTTCGGGGAGCTGTTTTTT. Encoded protein: CASSLDFGELFF. Full variable domain (outside the CDR3, taken from reference TRBV11-3 and TRBJ2-2): EAGVVQSPRYKIIEKKQPVAFWCNPISGHNTLYWYLQNLGQGPELLIRYENEEAVDDSQLPKDRFSAERLKGVDSTLKIQPAELGDSAVYLCASSLDFGELFFGEGSRLTVL.

The rearrangement joins TRBV7-7 to TRBJ2-7; D uncertain. The CDR3 has 8 residues. Germline V CDR1 and CDR2: SSHAT, FNYEAQ (reference sequence). CDR3 amino acids: CAEYEQYF. CDR3 coding DNA: TGTGCTGAGTACGAGCAGTACTTC.

This clonotype occurred many times. The CDR3 DNA reads TGCGCCAGCAGCATGGTCGGCGGGCAAGAGACCCAGTACTTC. Translation gives CASSMVGGQETQYF. V and J are TRBV5-1 and TRBJ2-5; possible D gene TRBD2, 5 bases. The germline V and J ends were trimmed by 4 bases and 2 bases, with 12 bases remaining between them. The CDR3 is 14 residues long. Germline loops: CDR1 SGHRS, CDR2 YFSETQ.